This T cell receptor beta chain was captured in a study of T cell responses to AZD1222 COVID-19 vaccine. The data were produced by immunoSEQ multiplex PCR, yet TCRdb's version contains in-frame clones alone and is incomplete. The table has about 150,000 clones, about 87% seen once. The junction had 15 bases not matched to a gene; V was cut back by 3 bases and J by 8 bases. CDR3 size: 16 residues. This specimen consisted of peripheral blood, obtained on day 0 of AZD1222 vaccination. V is TRBV23-1 and J is TRBJ1-2, with 7 nucleotides matching TRBD1. TRBV23-1 is classed as an ORF, of uncertain function. The receptor's source is an adult in good health. CDR3 residues: CASSQALDRDWRGYTF. In nucleotides, the CDR3 is TGCGCCAGCAGTCAGGCATTAGACAGGGATTGGAGGGGCTACACCTTC.